These 25 T cell receptor beta chains came from one sample sequenced in a study of T cell responses to AZD1222 COVID-19 vaccine. Only in-frame clones appear in the TCRdb table, and some are missing; sequencing was by immunoSEQ multiplex PCR. The data contain 160,000 or so clones, over 80% of them singletons. Sequencing was performed on peripheral blood, taken on day 0 of AZD1222 vaccination. These receptor sequences come from an adult in good health.

Ten or more counts support this clone. The rearrangement joins TRBV6-4 to TRBJ2-1; D gene ambiguous. CDR1 MRHNA and CDR2 SNTAGT come from the germline V gene. The CDR3 spans 15 residues. V lost 8 bases and J 4 bases, leaving 18 bases between the germline ends. The CDR3 loop reads CASASSNSDYNEQFF. CDR3 bases: TGTGCCAGCGCCTCCTCAAATTCCGATTACAATGAGCAGTTCTTC.

The chain joins TRBV11-3 to TRBJ1-1; D call uncertain. V was cut by 2 bases and J by 2 bases, with 6 bases left in between. The germline gives CDR1 SGHNT, CDR2 YENEEA. The CDR3 is made up of 13 amino acids. CDR3 nucleotides: TGTGCCAGCAGCTTAAGACCTAACACTGAAGCTTTCTTT. This gives the protein CASSLRPNTEAFF.

The chain couples TRBV6-4 to TRBJ2-2, with TRBD2 as a possible D gene (6 bases). This CDR3 has 14 amino acids. With 0 bases removed from V and 4 bases from J, the gap between germline ends came to 6 bases. Germline V gives CDR1 MRHNA, CDR2 SNTAGT. The CDR3 region is CASSDSSGTGELFF. DNA for the CDR3: TGTGCCAGCAGTGACTCTAGCGGCACCGGGGAGCTGTTTTTT.

The chain uses TRBV27 and TRBJ1-2; the D is unclear. Germline-derived CDR1 and CDR2 are MNHEY and SMNVEV (reference sequence). V lost 7 bases, J lost 4 bases, and 13 bases lay in between. The CDR3 is 13 amino acids. The CDR3 protein is CASTTGRGYGYTF. In DNA, the CDR3 is TGTGCCAGCACCACCGGACGGGGCTATGGCTACACCTTC.

The J gene is TRBJ2-2, the V gene TRBV9, with 8 bases fitting TRBD2. Germline CDR1 reads SGDLS; CDR2 reads YYNGEE. The CDR3 is 16 amino acids. The junction had 9 bases not matched to a gene; V was cut back by 3 bases and J by 5 bases. This CDR3 reads CASSATRGGQTGELFF. Written as DNA, the CDR3 is TGTGCCAGCAGCGCTACTCGGGGGGGCCAAACCGGGGAGCTGTTTTTT.

The chain carries TRBV5-1 and TRBJ2-1; D may correspond to TRBD1 or TRBD2 (5 bases each). The CDR3 length is 16 residues. The germline V and J ends were trimmed by 0 bases and 0 bases, with 10 bases remaining between them. Germline values: CDR1 SGHRS, CDR2 YFSETQ. The CDR3: CASSLVGGSSYNEQFF. CDR3 in DNA: TGCGCCAGCAGCTTGGTTGGGGGTAGCTCCTACAATGAGCAGTTCTTC.

The chain is built from TRBV2 and TRBJ2-3, with D tentatively TRBD1 or TRBD2 (5 bases each). Germline assignment: CDR1 SNHLY and CDR2 FYNNEI. The CDR3 consists of 16 residues. V was trimmed by 4 bases and J by 5 bases, leaving 19 bases between them. CDR3 loop: CASSAVARTGGDTQYF. The CDR3 nucleotides read TGTGCCAGCAGTGCTGTAGCGAGGACTGGGGGAGATACGCAGTATTTT.

The rearrangement uses TRBV4-3 and TRBJ1-4; possible D gene TRBD1, 6 bases. Germline assignment: CDR1 LGHNA and CDR2 YSLEER. This CDR3 has 15 amino acids. Between the trimmed V and J ends, which lost 1 base and 5 bases, there was a span of 11 bases. CDR3 coding DNA: TGCGCCAGCAGCCAAGTGGGACACCCGAATGAAAAACTGTTTTTT. Translating gives CASSQVGHPNEKLFF.

The chain is built from TRBV7-2 and TRBJ2-3, with 8 bases lining up with TRBD2. V gave up 6 bases and J gave up 2 bases; unmatched junction bases: 10. The CDR3 contains 16 residues. Germline V gene data show CDR1 as SGHTA and CDR2 as FQGNSA. CDR3 region: CASRPRGSGITDTQYF. CDR3 nucleotides: TGTGCCAGCAGACCCCGAGGTAGCGGGATCACAGATACGCAGTATTTT.

The chain has TRBV14 and TRBJ2-3; a weak D match, TRBD2 (5 bases). CDR3 length: 13 residues. Trimming took off 3 bases at V and 3 bases at J, with 7 bases between the two ends. Germline values: CDR1 SGHDN, CDR2 FVKESK. For the CDR3, the DNA is TGTGCCAGCAGCCAGACTATTACAGATACGCAGTATTTT. Translation: CASSQTITDTQYF.

CDR3 sequence (DNA): TGTGCCAGCAGTGCAGCGGGGGAACCCACAGATACGCAGTATTTT. Translated: CASSAAGEPTDTQYF. The V gene is TRBV6-1, the J gene TRBJ2-3, with TRBD2 identical over 8 bases. V was clipped by 4 bases and J by 2 bases; unmatched bases: 5. Germline loops: CDR1 MNHNS, CDR2 SASEGT. This CDR3 is built from 15 residues.

V gene TRBV27 combines with J gene TRBJ1-5; weak D call: TRBD1 (6 bases). CDR1 is MNHEY and CDR2 is SMNVEV in the germline V gene (reference sequence). The CDR3 runs 17 residues. V was shortened by 3 bases and J by 3 bases, with 18 bases between the two germline ends. CDR3 loop: CASSFTGTQGLNQPQHF. The CDR3 bases are TGTGCCAGCAGTTTTACCGGGACACAGGGACTCAATCAGCCCCAGCATTTT.

This chain joins TRBV19 and TRBJ2-1; D unclear. V was clipped by 5 bases and J by 8 bases, with 16 bases between them. CDR3 size: 14 residues. In germline, CDR1 is LNHDA, CDR2 SQIVND (reference sequence). CDR3 sequence: CASSPAEFYDEQFF. CDR3 coding DNA: TGTGCCAGTAGTCCTGCTGAGTTTTACGATGAGCAGTTCTTC.

This clone was detected once. The CDR3, as DNA: TGTGCCAGCAGTTTTTCTAGCACAGATACGCAGTATTTT. It translates to CASSFSSTDTQYF. The V and J genes are TRBV27 and TRBJ2-3; no reliable D call. Germline-derived CDR1 and CDR2 are MNHEY and SMNVEV (reference sequence). This CDR3 region has 13 residues. V gave up 3 bases and J gave up 0 bases, with 4 bases separating them.

The CDR3 nucleotides are TGTGCCTGGAGTGTACTCGGACATAACTATGGCTACACCTTC. It specifies CAWSVLGHNYGYTF. The chain has TRBV30 and TRBJ1-2, with D possibly being TRBD1 (5 bases). This CDR3 spans 14 amino acids. V was shortened by 0 bases and J by 1 base, with 9 bases between the two germline ends. From germline, CDR1 is GTSNPN and CDR2 SVGIG (reference sequence).

The chain couples TRBV4-1 to TRBJ1-1; D ambiguous. Trimming shortened V by 0 bases and J by 1 base, and 6 bases separated the two germline ends. The CDR3 sequence is 14 residues long. Germline V lookup: CDR1 MGHRA, CDR2 YSYEKL. DNA of the CDR3: TGCGCCAGCAGCCAAGATTATCAGAACACTGAAGCTTTCTTT. Amino acids: CASSQDYQNTEAFF.

This sequence joins TRBV5-1 and TRBJ1-6; D is unresolved. The CDR3 is 16 residues long. In germline, CDR1 is SGHRS, CDR2 YFSETQ. Trimming cost V 0 bases and J 5 bases, with 12 bases left between them. The CDR3 nucleotides are TGCGCCAGCAGCTTGGAAGCCGGGCCGCATAATTCACCCCTCCACTTT. Residues: CASSLEAGPHNSPLHF.

This clone was seen only once. V and J are TRBV4-1 and TRBJ1-2; TRBD1 aligns across 7 bases. With 6 bases clipped from V and 7 bases from J, the junction kept 17 bases outside the gene matches. The CDR3 loop spans 16 amino acids. The germline CDR1 and CDR2 sequences are MGHRA and YSYEKL. This chain's CDR3 is CASRVPNRGGLGGYTF. CDR3 DNA sequence: TGCGCCAGCAGGGTCCCGAACAGGGGAGGCTTGGGTGGCTACACCTTC.

The chain has TRBV4-1 and TRBJ2-1, with TRBD2 as a possible D gene (5 bases). Trimming left V 2 bases short and J 2 bases short, with 7 bases between. The V gene's germline CDR1 is MGHRA and CDR2 YSYEKL. The CDR3 spans 14 residues. The CDR3 region has the DNA TGCGCCAGCAGCCAACAGCGGACCTACAATGAGCAGTTCTTC. This encodes CASSQQRTYNEQFF.

This chain joins TRBV2 and TRBJ1-2; D might be TRBD1 (5 bases). CDR1 and CDR2 (germline): SNHLY, FYNNEI. The V end was cut by 5 bases, the J end by 4 bases, with 17 bases between. CDR3 size: 15 residues. For the CDR3, the DNA is TGTGCCAGCAGTCCAAGGTCGCGGACACCCTATGGCTACACCTTC. Translation: CASSPRSRTPYGYTF.

The chain recombines TRBV7-9 with TRBJ2-1; D remains unclear. The CDR3 contains 12 residues. Germline CDR1 is SEHNR and CDR2 is FQNEAQ (reference sequence). The ends were cut back, 1 base at V and 6 bases at J, with 4 bases in the middle. CDR3 sequence (DNA): TGTGCCAGCAGCTTAGTAAGCAATGAGCAGTTCTTC. It translates to CASSLVSNEQFF.

The chain links TRBV1 to TRBJ2-2; the table gives TRBD2 as D, unverified against the DNA. TRBV1 is flagged as a pseudogene. This CDR3 contains 19 residues. CDR3 region: CTSSHPGLAGGPHTGELFF. CDR3 nucleotides: TGCACCAGCAGCCATCCGGGACTAGCGGGAGGGCCACACACCGGGGAGCTGTTTTTT.

The V call is TRBV7-2, the J call TRBJ1-2; D is unresolved. The CDR3 runs 14 residues. The ends were cut back, 2 bases at V and 8 bases at J, with 15 bases in the middle. Looked up from germline, CDR1 is SGHTA and CDR2 is FQGNSA. The CDR3 bases are TGTGCCAGCAGCTTAATGGCAGGAGAAGGCGGCTACACCTTC. This encodes CASSLMAGEGGYTF.

Here the CDR3 DNA reads TGTGCCAGCAGTCTCCCTCTCGGCGGCCAAGAGACCCAGTACTTC. Translating it yields CASSLPLGGQETQYF. The chain is built from TRBV28 and TRBJ2-5, with D uncertain. Germline-derived CDR1 and CDR2 are MDHEN and SYDVKM. CDR3 size: 15 residues. Trimming pared 5 bases from V and 1 base from J, leaving 14 bases between.

V gene TRBV2 combines with J gene TRBJ2-5, with 7 bases lining up with TRBD2. The CDR3 is made up of 16 amino acids. From germline, CDR1 is SNHLY and CDR2 FYNNEI. Losses at the gene ends were 5 bases for V and 2 bases for J; bases not matched to a gene: 11. CDR3 DNA sequence: TGTGCCAGCAGTCCACTAGGACTAGTGACACAAGAGACCCAGTACTTC. The encoded protein is CASSPLGLVTQETQYF.